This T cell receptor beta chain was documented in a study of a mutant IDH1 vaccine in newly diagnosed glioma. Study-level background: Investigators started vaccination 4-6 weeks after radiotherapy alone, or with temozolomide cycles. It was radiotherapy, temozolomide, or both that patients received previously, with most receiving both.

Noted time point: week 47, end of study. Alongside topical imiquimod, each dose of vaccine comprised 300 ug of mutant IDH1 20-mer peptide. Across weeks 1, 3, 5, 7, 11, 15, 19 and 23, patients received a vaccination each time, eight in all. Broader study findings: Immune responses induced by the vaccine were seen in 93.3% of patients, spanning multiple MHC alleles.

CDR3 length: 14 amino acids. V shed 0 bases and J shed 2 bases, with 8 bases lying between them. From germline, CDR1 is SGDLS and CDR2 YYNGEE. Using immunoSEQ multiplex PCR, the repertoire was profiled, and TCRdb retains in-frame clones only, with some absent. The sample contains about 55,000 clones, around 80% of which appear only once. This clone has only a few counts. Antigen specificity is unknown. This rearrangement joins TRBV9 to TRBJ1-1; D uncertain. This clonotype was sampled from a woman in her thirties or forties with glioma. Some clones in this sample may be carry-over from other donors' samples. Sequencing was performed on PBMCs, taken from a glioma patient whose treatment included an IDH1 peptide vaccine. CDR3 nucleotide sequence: TGTGCCAGCAGCGTAGAGCTTGTCAACACTGAAGCTTTCTTT. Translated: CASSVELVNTEAFF.